The subject of this entry is one T cell receptor (beta chain). Its specific antigen is unknown. Per-base qualities were not stored, and no clone one base away is much larger. These data originate in a study of blood T cell repertoires in COVID-19 (TCRdb year 2020). Turning to the overall study: Samples from collaborators originated in the United States, Italy and Spain and spanned both the acute and convalescent phases of COVID-19. Subjects who had been exposed to COVID-19, were actively infected with it, or had recovered from it provided the deeply sampled blood TCRbeta repertoires that made up the dataset. Where available, HLA class I and class II types were obtained from metadata supplied by the sample provider rather than from assay-based typing. A de-identified subject ID, COVID-19 status, age in years and sex were almost always included in the sample metadata. Samples were obtained from the ongoing ImmuneRACE study (first 160 participants) and from some 1,200 subjects provided by 6 global collaborators. The prospective study material was composed of cDNA or gDNA derived from T cells, B-cell-depleted T cells, or PBMCs. A freely available public database, intended as a resource for researchers studying the immune response to SARS-CoV-2, is where the repertoires were released. The paper's findings and limits, for the study overall: Clinical and demographic metadata were provided uncurated, with the amount varying by source and participant.

TCRbeta CDR3 regions were amplified from genomic DNA using the immunoSEQ Assay, a bias-controlled multiplex PCR. Per the authors' processing: Nucleated cell counts per sample were estimated from amplification of reference gene primers within the assay. To quantify the absolute abundance of each unique TCRbeta CDR3 rearrangement, sequence reads were collapsed and filtered. Productive Simpson clonality was computed per sample as the square root of Simpson's diversity index over productive rearrangements. As stored in TCRdb, this immuneACCESS dataset retains in-frame rearrangements with V and J assigned. A fraction of the clones does not appear; measured against another copy, unresolved V genes explain less than half of the discrepancy, and the remainder lacks a known reason. D and trimming come from the DNA, and the V and J calls and clone size come from that table. Recorded for this sample are approximately 450,000 clones; 80% to 90% of them occurred a single time. The ten largest clones add up to approximately 1.2% of the sample.

Participants in the prospective study were enrolled through a virtual design, were aged about 18 to 89 years, and lived in 24 United States geographic areas. Cohort assignment in the prospective study relied on participant-reported clinical history from a screening survey and a study questionnaire. ImmuneRACE Cohort 3 recovered participants were defined by two consecutive negative NP/OP PCR tests, healthcare professional clearance, or symptom resolution. In the prospective study, mobile phlebotomists collected whole blood, serum and a nasopharyngeal or oropharyngeal swab from each participant. Over an approximately 2-month period, participants in the prospective study had the option of providing additional blood draws and questionnaires. Before DNA extraction, prospective study blood samples were shipped either frozen or at room temperature. In the germline V gene, CDR1 corresponds to MGHRA and CDR2 to YSYEKL. The CDR3 spans 16 residues, from the cysteine through the phenylalanine. CDR3 DNA is the only sequence kept; it has 48 bases, read in frame from the first base. The germline ends are 17 bases apart after V is trimmed by 2 bases and J by 4 bases.

The TCR sequence derives from a man under 40 who had recovered from COVID-19. Source material: PBMCs or T cells enriched from blood (not recorded which). Recombination joined TRBV4-1 with TRBJ2-5; TRBD2 is a possible D gene, resting on 5 matching bases. The DNA is as follows: TGCGCCAGCAGCCAACCTACCGACGGGGATACAGAGACCCAGTACTTC. Its coded protein is CASSQPTDGDTETQYF.